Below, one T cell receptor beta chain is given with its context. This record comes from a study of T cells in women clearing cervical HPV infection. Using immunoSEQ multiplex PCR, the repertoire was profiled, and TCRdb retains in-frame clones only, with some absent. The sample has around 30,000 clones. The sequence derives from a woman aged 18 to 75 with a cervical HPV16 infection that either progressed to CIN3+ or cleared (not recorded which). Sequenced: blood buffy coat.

The part of the CDR3 DNA that was read is TGTGCCAGCAGGATAGCGGGAGAAACCCAAGATACG. This gives the protein CASRIAGETQDT. The full CDR3 reads CASRIAGETQDTQYF. This rearrangement joins TRBV28 to TRBJ2-3, with 9 bases identical to TRBD2. With the read ending 3 residues before the CDR3 end, the germline J gene is used to fill in that end. This CDR3 has 15 residues. Germline loops: CDR1 MDHEN, CDR2 SYDVKM. With 6 bases clipped from V and 5 bases from J, the junction kept 9 bases outside the gene matches. Using reference TRBV28 and TRBJ2-3 for the parts outside the CDR3, the full variable domain is DVKVTQSSRYLVKRTGEKVFLECVQDMDHENMFWYRQDPGLGLRLIYFSYDVKMKEKGDIPEGYSVSREKKERFSLILESASTNQTSMYLCASRIAGETQDTQYFGPGTRLTVL.